The next 6 T cell receptor beta chains were all read from a single sample in a study of T cells in Graves' hyperthyroidism and ophthalmopathy. TCR beta CDR3 region amplification was performed from RNA transcripts. Researchers ran a first-round RT-PCR on the TCR CDR3 using the HTBI primer set. TCRdb redid the calling of the multiplex PCR reads with MiXCR, one entry per CDR3 protein. The profile shows approximately 370,000 distinct CDR3 sequences, 17% of them singletons. Material for sequencing was blood. These receptors all come from a woman in her twenties or thirties with Graves' hyperthyroidism that later progressed to Graves' ophthalmopathy.

There are a few counts of this clonotype. V is TRBV11-2 and J is TRBJ2-5; 7 bases agree with TRBD1. Germline CDR1 reads SGHAT; CDR2 reads FQNNGV. The CDR3 extends over 15 amino acids. V lost 4 bases, J lost 2 bases, and 7 bases stayed unmatched. The CDR3 sequence: CASSSGDSQQETQYF. CDR3 DNA sequence: TGTGCCAGCAGCTCCGGGGACAGCCAGCAAGAGACCCAGTACTTC.

Many counts were recorded for this clonotype. The chain recombines TRBV5-6 with TRBJ2-3, with 11 bases that match TRBD2. The V and J ends lost 3 bases and 6 bases, in that order; junction bases with no gene match: 9. CDR1 is SGHDT, CDR2 YYEEEE, per germline. This CDR3 is 16 amino acids long. The chain's CDR3 is CASSSSTSGVLDTQYF. The CDR3 DNA reads as TGTGCCAGCAGCTCCTCGACTAGCGGGGTCCTCGATACGCAGTATTTT.

The sample holds a few counts of this clonotype. The chain uses TRBV3-1 and TRBJ2-5; 8 nucleotides line up with TRBD2. The V gene end was trimmed by 0 bases and the J gene end by 4 bases; junction bases not matched to a gene: 4. This CDR3 region has 15 residues. Per germline, CDR1 LGHDT and CDR2 YNNKEL (reference sequence). In DNA, the CDR3 is TGTGCCAGCAGCCAAGAGTGGCTAGCGGGAGAGACCCAGTACTTC. Translation gives CASSQEWLAGETQYF.

This clonotype came up many times. This chain uses TRBV2 with TRBJ2-1; 10 positions agree with TRBD2. Germline V gene sequence: CDR1 SNHLY, CDR2 FYNNEI. The CDR3 loop spans 14 amino acids. Trimming at V came to 6 bases and at J to 4 bases, leaving 3 bases not matched to a gene. The CDR3 spells CASRAGGPYNEQFF. CDR3 nucleotide sequence: TGTGCCAGCAGAGCGGGGGGGCCGTACAATGAGCAGTTCTTC.

This clonotype was seen more than once but under ten times. This chain connects TRBV14 to TRBJ2-1, with 14 bases fitting TRBD2. The CDR3 length is 17 residues. CDR1 is SGHDN, CDR2 FVKESK, per germline. V lost 0 bases to trimming and J lost 7 bases; unmatched junction nucleotides: 5. The CDR3 region is CASSQDYRTSGRNEQFF. The CDR3 coding sequence is TGTGCCAGCAGCCAAGATTACCGGACTAGCGGGAGGAATGAGCAGTTCTTC.

There are many counts of this clonotype. This sequence joins TRBV12-5 and TRBJ2-2; D unresolved. The CDR3 sequence is 18 residues long. Trimming shortened V by 3 bases and J by 6 bases, and 23 bases separated the two germline ends. Germline CDR1 is LGHNT and CDR2 is FRNRAP. The CDR3, as DNA: TGTGCTAGTGGTTTCGTTAGGATTTTCCCTAGTGGGGCCGGGGAGCTGTTTTTT. This codes for CASGFVRIFPSGAGELFF.